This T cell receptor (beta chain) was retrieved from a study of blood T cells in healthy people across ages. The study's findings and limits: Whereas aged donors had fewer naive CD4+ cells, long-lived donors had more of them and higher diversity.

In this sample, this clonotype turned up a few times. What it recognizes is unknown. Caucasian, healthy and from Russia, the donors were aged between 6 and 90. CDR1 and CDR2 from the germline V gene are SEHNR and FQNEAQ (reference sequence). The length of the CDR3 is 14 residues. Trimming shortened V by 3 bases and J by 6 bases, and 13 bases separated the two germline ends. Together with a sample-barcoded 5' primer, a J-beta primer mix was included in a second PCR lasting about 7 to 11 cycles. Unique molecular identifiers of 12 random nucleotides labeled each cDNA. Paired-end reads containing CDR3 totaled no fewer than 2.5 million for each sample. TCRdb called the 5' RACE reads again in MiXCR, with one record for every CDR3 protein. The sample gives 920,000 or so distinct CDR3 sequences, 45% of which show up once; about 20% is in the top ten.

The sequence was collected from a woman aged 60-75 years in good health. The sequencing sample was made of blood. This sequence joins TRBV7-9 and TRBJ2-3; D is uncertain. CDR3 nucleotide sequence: TGTGCCAGCAGCTTTGAACTCCGGGTCGATACGCAGTATTTT. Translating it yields CASSFELRVDTQYF. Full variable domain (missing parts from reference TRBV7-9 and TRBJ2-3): DTGVSQNPRHKITKRGQNVTFRCDPISEHNRLYWYRQTLGQGPEFLTYFQNEAQLEKSRLLSDRFSAERPKGSFSTLEIQRTEQGDSAMYLCASSFELRVDTQYFGPGTRLTVL.